The sequence of this TCR beta chain was determined in a study of T cell changes during pregnancy in multiple sclerosis. The method was immunoSEQ multiplex PCR; TCRdb's version includes in-frame clones alone and lacks a portion of them. The sample includes under 70,000 clones, approximately 92% of them seen just once. Germline loops: CDR1 MDHEN, CDR2 SYDVKM. The V and J ends lost 1 base and 8 bases respectively, with 17 bases between them. The CDR3 is made up of 16 amino acids. This TCR derives from a female donor with multiple sclerosis, enrolled in a pregnancy study. The gene calls are TRBV28 and TRBJ1-4, with TRBD1 as a possible D gene (6 bases). Sequenced here: CD4+ T cells from peripheral blood mononuclear cells, sampled after pregnancy. The CDR3 coding sequence is TGTGCCAGCAGTTTATCGGGGGGGCTCCTATGGGAAAAACTGTTTTTT. Its translation is CASSLSGGLLWEKLFF.